The TCR beta chain described here comes from a study of beta chain features in type 1 diabetes (dated by TCRdb to the late 2010s). Notes on the research overall: Mean age, gender distribution, total cell number and subset yield did not differ between patients and healthy donors. Across all samples, some 99 million sorted cells were examined, and cell number per subset correlated strongly with RNA yield. The study compared the TCRB repertoires of sorted circulating CD4+ T cell subsets in recently diagnosed type 1 diabetes patients with those in matched healthy donors. Regulatory and stem cell-like memory subsets were isolated from only 8 patients and 8 healthy donors, whereas naive and central memory subsets came from all 30 or so donors.

The entire amount of isolated RNA was reverse transcribed using the High Capacity cDNA Reverse Transcription Kit, so the sequenced TCRB transcripts were expressed ones. Naive, central memory and regulatory T cell samples underwent deep immunoSEQ sequencing, averaging roughly 3.4 million total reads per sample. Sorted cells were lysed in RLT buffer and RNA was extracted with DNase-treated RNeasy Micro or Mini kits, depending on cell number. To prevent cross-contamination, each cell subset was processed individually, whereas patient and healthy donor samples were processed jointly. The immunoSEQ multiplex PCR was used to amplify TCRB sequences from cDNA, generating 87-bp fragments that spanned the CDR3 region. Amplicons were sequenced on the Illumina HiSeq platform. The original methods were these. Synthetic template baselines were used to correct PCR bias computationally, reads within Hamming distance 2 were collapsed together, and singletons that could not be merged were discarded. Reads were aligned against IMGT so that V, D and J genes, CDR3 length and insertions or deletions at six rearrangement sites could be assigned. Within each subset, clonotype counts were normalized to sorted cell number, after which true diversity and Gini coefficients were computed with the tcR R package. The overlap coefficient, calculated on TCRB nucleotide sequences, was used to measure repertoire sharing. Out-of-frame TCRB sequences from naive cells were analyzed to stand in for the pre-selection repertoire. As stored in TCRdb, this immuneACCESS dataset retains in-frame rearrangements with V and J assigned. A fraction of the clones does not appear; measured against another copy, unresolved V genes explain less than half of the discrepancy, and the remainder lacks a known reason. Clone size and the V and J calls come from that table; the DNA yielded D and trimming. Within this sample are under 450,000 clones, with more than 12% of them counted one time only. About 0.02% of the sample is held by the ten biggest clonotypes.

For this clone: Its antigen is unknown. No quality values exist for individual bases; no much larger clone is one base distant.

Study-wide findings and limitations: Fewer insertions and more nucleotide deletions at VDJ recombination sites were observed in patients with type 1 diabetes, implying thymic rearrangement abnormalities. Because cDNA was sequenced instead of genomic DNA, highly expressing activated cells could be over-represented, though the groups showed no difference in activation or CD3 levels. In all four CD4+ subsets, TCRB CDR3 length was moderately but significantly shorter in type 1 diabetes patients. PCR might favor shorter templates, but patient and control samples were amplified and corrected together, so any skew would affect both groups equally. The naive, central memory and regulatory TCRB repertoires appeared to resemble one another more closely among patients than among healthy donors. HLA sub-analyses involved small numbers of individuals, so any influence of HLA type on TCRB rearrangement remained unresolved.

Each donor gave one peripheral blood draw, roughly 120 mL on average, collected into heparinised tubes. A BD FACSAria II was used to sort naive, central memory, regulatory and stem cell-like memory CD4+ T cells with a panel that included CD45RO, CCR7, CD25, CD127, CD95 and CD27. A purity above 98% was achieved for all sorted populations. Right away, PBMCs were isolated by Lymphoprep density gradient centrifugation and were stained directly, with no culture step. To minimize batch effects, samples were stained and sorted in pairs, one healthy donor with one patient per experiment. CDR1 is given as MNHEY and CDR2 as SVGAGI, both from the germline V gene. Clipping removes 7 bases from V and 6 bases from J, with 4 as the unmatched junction base count. Its CDR3 holds 12 amino acids, cysteine through phenylalanine. Only CDR3 DNA is held: 36 bases, read in frame from base 1.

Sequencing was performed on naive CD4+ T cells from blood. Interpreted using the paper, the cell subset or site label stands for: true naive CD4+ T cells. This receptor chain uses TRBV6-5 and TRBJ1-1, with 8 bases matching TRBD1. The origin of this receptor is a woman younger than 30 in good health. In nucleotides, the sequence is TGTGCCAGCATTAGCAGGGGGCCTGAAGCTTTCTTT. The translation is CASISRGPEAFF.